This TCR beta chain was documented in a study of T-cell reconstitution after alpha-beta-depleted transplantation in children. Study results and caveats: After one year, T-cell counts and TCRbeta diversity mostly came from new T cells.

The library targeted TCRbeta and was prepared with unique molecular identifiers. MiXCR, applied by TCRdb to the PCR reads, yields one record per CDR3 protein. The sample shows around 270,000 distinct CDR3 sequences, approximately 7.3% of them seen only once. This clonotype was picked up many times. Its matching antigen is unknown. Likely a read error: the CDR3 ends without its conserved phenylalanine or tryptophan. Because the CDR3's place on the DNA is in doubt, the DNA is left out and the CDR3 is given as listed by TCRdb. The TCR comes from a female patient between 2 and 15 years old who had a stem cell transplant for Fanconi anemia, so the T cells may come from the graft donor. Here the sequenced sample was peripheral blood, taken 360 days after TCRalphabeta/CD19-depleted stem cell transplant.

CDR3: CASSLDELVG. The V gene is TRBV5-6, the J gene TRBJ1-2. CDR1 and CDR2 from the germline V gene are SGHDT and YYEEEE. The CDR3 contains 10 residues when both ends are counted.